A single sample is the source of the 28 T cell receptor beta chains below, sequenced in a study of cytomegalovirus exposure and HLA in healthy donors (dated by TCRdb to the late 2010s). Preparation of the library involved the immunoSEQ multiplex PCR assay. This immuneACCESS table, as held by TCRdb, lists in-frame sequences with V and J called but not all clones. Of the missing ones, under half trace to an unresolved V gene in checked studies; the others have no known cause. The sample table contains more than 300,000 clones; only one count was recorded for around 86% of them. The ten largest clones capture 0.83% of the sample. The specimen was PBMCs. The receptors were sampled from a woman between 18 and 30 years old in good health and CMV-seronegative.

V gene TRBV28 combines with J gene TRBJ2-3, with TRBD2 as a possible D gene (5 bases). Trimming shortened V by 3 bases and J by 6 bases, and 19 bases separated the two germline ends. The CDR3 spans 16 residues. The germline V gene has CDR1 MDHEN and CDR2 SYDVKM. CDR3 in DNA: TGTGCCAGCAGTTTTTTAGAACTAGAGGCGATGGATACGCAGTATTTT. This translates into CASSFLELEAMDTQYF.

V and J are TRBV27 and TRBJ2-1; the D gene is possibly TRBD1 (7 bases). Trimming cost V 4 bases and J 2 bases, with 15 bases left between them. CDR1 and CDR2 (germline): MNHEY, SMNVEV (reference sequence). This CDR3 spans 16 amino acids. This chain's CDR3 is CASSSNTGEAYNEQFF. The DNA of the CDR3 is TGTGCCAGCAGTTCTAATACAGGGGAGGCCTACAATGAGCAGTTCTTC.

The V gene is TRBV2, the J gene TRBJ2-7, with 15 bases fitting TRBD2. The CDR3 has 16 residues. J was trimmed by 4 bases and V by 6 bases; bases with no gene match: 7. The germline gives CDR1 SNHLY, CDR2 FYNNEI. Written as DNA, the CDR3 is TGTGCCAGCAGCCGCATGGGACTAGCGGGGGGATACGAGCAGTACTTC. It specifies CASSRMGLAGGYEQYF.

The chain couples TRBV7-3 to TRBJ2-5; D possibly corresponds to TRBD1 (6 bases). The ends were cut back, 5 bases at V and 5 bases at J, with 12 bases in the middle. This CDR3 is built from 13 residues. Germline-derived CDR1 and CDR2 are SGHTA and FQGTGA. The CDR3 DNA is TGTGCCAGCAGCCCAACTAGGGGGGAGACCCAGTACTTC. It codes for CASSPTRGETQYF.

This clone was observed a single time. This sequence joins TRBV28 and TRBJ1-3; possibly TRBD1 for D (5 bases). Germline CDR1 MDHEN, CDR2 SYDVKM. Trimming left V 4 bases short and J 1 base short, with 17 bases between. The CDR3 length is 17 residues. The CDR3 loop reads CASSSRLGVVSGNTIYF. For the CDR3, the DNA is TGTGCCAGCAGTTCCCGCTTAGGGGTCGTTTCTGGAAACACCATATATTTT.

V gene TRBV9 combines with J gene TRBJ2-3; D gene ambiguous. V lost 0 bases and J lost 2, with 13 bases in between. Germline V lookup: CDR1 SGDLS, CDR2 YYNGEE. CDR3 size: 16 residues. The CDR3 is CASSVADKHNTDTQYF. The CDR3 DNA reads TGTGCCAGCAGCGTAGCCGACAAGCATAACACAGATACGCAGTATTTT.

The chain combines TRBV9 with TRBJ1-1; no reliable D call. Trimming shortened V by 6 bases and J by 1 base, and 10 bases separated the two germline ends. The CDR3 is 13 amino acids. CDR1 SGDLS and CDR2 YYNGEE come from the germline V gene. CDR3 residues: CASNPSGNTEAFF. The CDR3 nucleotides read TGTGCCAGCAACCCATCGGGGAACACTGAAGCTTTCTTT.

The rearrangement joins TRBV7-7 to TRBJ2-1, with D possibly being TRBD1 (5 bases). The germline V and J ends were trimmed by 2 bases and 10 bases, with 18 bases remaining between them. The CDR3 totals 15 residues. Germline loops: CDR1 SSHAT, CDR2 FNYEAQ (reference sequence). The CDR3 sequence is CASSLTAGLADEQFF. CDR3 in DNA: TGTGCCAGCAGCTTAACGGCAGGGCTGGCGGACGAGCAGTTCTTC.

In nucleotides, the CDR3 is TGTGCCAGCAGCCACGGAGGGCAGGGCAGCCCTGGGGGTGAGCAGTACTTC. Translated, it gives CASSHGGQGSPGGEQYF. The genes are TRBV11-1 and TRBJ2-7, with D perhaps TRBD2 (6 bases). The CDR3 covers 17 residues. Germline V gene data show CDR1 as SGHAT and CDR2 as FQDESV (reference sequence). With 5 bases removed from V and 7 bases from J, the gap between germline ends came to 27 bases.

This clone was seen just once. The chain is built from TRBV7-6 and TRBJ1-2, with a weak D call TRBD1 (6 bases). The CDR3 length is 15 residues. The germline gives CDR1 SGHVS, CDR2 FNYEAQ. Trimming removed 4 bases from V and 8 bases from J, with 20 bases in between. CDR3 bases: TGTGCCAGCAGCTCTCCCAGGGACATCGGACAGGGCTACACCTTC. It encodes CASSSPRDIGQGYTF. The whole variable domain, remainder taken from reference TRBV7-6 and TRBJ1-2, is GAGVSQSPRYKVTKRGQDVALRCDPISGHVSLYWYRQALGQGPEFLTYFNYEAQQDKSGLPNDRFSAERPEGSISTLTIQRTEQRDSAMYRCASSSPRDIGQGYTFGSGTRLTVV.

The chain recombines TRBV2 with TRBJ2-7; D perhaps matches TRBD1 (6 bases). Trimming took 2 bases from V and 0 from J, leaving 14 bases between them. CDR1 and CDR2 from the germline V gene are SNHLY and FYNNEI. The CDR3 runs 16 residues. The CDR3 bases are TGTGCCAGCAGTGAATGGGACACGGGAAGCTCCTACGAGCAGTACTTC. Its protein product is CASSEWDTGSSYEQYF.

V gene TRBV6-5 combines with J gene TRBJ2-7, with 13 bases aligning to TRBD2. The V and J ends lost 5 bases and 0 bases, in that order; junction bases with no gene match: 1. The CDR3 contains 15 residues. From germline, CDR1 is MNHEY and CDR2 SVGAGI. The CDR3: CASSRTSGSSYEQYF. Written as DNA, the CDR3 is TGTGCCAGCAGTCGGACTAGCGGGAGCTCCTACGAGCAGTACTTC.

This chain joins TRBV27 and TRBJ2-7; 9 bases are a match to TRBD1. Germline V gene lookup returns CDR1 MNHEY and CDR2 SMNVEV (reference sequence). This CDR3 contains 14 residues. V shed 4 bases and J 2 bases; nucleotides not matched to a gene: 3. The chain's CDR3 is CASSWGTGTYEQYF. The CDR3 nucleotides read TGTGCCAGCAGTTGGGGGACAGGGACCTACGAGCAGTACTTC.

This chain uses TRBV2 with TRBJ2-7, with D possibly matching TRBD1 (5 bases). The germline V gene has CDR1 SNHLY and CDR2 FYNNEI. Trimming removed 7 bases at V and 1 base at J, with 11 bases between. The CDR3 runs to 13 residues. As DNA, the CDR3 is TGTGCCAGCAAGGGGCGAGAGTCCTACGAGCAGTACTTC. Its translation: CASKGRESYEQYF.

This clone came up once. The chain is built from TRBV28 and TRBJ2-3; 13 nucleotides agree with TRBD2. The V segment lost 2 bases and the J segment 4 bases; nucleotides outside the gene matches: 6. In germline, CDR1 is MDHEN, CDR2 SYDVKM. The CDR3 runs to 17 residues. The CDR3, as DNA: TGTGCCAGCAGTTTACGTCCACTAGCGGGGGGGTCAGATACGCAGTATTTT. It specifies CASSLRPLAGGSDTQYF.

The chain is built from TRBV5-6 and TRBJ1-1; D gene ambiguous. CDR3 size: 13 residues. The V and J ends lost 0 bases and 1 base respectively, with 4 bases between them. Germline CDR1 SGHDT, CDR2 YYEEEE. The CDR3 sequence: CASSLEQNTEAFF. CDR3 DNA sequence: TGTGCCAGCAGCTTGGAACAGAACACTGAAGCTTTCTTT. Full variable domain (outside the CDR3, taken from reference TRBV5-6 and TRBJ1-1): DAGVTQSPTHLIKTRGQQVTLRCSPKSGHDTVSWYQQALGQGPQFIFQYYEEEERQRGNFPDRFSGHQFPNYSSELNVNALLLGDSALYLCASSLEQNTEAFFGQGTRLTVV.

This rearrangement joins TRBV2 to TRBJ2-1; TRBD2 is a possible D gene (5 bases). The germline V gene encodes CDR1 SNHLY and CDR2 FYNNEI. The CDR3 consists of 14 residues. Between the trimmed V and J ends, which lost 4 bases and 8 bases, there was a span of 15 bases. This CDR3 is CASSAGLSRDEQFF. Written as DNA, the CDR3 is TGTGCCAGCAGTGCCGGACTCAGTCGCGATGAGCAGTTCTTC. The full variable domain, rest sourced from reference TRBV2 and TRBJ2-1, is EPEVTQTPSHQVTQMGQEVILRCVPISNHLYFYWYRQILGQKVEFLVSFYNNEISEKSEIFDDQFSVERPDGSNFTLKIRSTKLEDSAMYFCASSAGLSRDEQFFGPGTRLTVL.

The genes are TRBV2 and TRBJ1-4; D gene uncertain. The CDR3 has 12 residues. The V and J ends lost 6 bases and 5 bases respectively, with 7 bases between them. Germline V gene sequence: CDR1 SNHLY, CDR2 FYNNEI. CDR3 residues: CASRPGNEKLFF. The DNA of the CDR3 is TGTGCCAGCAGACCGGGGAATGAAAAACTGTTTTTT.

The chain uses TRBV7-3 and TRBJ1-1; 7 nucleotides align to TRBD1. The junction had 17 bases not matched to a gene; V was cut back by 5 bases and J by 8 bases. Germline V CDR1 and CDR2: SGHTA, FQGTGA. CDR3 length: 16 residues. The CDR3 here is CASSPPLGDSVREAFF. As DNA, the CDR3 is TGTGCCAGCAGCCCACCCTTGGGGGACAGCGTCAGGGAAGCTTTCTTT.

CDR3 amino acids: CSAGPGTSGGNEQFF. The DNA of the CDR3 is TGCAGCGCCGGTCCCGGGACTAGCGGGGGCAATGAGCAGTTCTTC. The rearrangement links TRBV29-1 to TRBJ2-1; 14 bases agree with TRBD2. Germline CDR1 is SQVTM and CDR2 is ANQGSEA. With 7 bases clipped from V and 6 bases from J, the junction kept 8 bases outside the gene matches. The CDR3 totals 15 residues.

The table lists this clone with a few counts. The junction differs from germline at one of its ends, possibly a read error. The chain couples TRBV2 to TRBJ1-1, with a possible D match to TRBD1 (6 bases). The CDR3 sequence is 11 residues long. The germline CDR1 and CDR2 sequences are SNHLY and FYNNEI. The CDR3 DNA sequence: TGTGCCAGCTCTGTTCAGGGGACCGCCGATTTT. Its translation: CASSVQGTADF. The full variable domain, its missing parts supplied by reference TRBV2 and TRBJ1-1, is EPEVTQTPSHQVTQMGQEVILRCVPISNHLYFYWYRQILGQKVEFLVSFYNNEISEKSEIFDDQFSVERPDGSNFTLKIRSTKLEDSAMYFCASSVQGTADFGQGTRLTVV.

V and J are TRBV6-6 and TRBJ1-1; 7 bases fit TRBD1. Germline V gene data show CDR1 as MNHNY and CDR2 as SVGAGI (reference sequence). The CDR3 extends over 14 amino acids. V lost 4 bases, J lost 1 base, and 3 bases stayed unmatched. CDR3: CASSSGQRNTEAFF. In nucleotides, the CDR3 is TGTGCCAGCAGTTCGGGACAGCGGAACACTGAAGCTTTCTTT.

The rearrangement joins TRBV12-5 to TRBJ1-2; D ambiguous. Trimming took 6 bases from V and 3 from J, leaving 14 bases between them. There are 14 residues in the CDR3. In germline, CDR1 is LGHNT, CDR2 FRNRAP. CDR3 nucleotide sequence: TGTGCTAGTGGAGGTGAGGGCTCACACTATGGCTACACCTTC. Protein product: CASGGEGSHYGYTF. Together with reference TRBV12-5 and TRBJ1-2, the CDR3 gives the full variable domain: DARVTQTPRHKVTEMGQEVTMRCQPILGHNTVFWYRQTMMQGLELLAYFRNRAPLDDSGMPKDRFSAEMPDATLATLKIQPSEPRDSAVYFCASGGEGSHYGYTFGSGTRLTVV.

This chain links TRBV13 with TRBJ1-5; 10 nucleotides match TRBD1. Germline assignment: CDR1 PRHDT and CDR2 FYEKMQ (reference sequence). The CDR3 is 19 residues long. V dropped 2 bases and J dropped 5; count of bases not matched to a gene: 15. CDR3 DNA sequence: TGTGCCAGCAGCTTAAAGCGAGTGACAGGACAGGGGGACTATCAGCCCCAGCATTTT. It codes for CASSLKRVTGQGDYQPQHF.

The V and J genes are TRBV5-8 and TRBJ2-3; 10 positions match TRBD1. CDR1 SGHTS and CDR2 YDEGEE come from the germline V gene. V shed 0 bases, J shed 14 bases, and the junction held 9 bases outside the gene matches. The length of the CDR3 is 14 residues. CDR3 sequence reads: CASSLDYWGDRGYF. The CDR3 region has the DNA TGTGCCAGCAGCTTGGACTACTGGGGGGACAGGGGGTATTTT.

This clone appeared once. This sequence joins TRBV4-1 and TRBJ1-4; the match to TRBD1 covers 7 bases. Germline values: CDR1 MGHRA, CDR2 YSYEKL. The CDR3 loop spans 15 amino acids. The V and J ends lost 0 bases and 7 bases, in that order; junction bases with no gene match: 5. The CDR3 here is CASSQDRGASEKLFF. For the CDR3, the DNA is TGCGCCAGCAGCCAAGACAGGGGGGCGAGTGAAAAACTGTTTTTT.

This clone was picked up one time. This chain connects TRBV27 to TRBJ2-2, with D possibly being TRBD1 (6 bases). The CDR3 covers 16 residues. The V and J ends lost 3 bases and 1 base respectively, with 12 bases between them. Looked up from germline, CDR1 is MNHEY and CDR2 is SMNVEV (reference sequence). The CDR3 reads CASSFETGRNTGELFF. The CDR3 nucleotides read TGTGCCAGCAGTTTCGAAACAGGGAGGAACACCGGGGAGCTGTTTTTT.

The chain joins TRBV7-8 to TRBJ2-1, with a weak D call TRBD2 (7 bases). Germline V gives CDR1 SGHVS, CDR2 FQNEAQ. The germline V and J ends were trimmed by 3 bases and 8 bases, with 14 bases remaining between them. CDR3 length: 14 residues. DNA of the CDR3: TGTGCCAGCAGCTTTGGACGGGGGGCAGATGAGCAGTTCTTC. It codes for CASSFGRGADEQFF.